This T cell receptor (beta chain) was identified during a study of regulatory T cells in long-lasting Graves disease. Germline V gene sequence: CDR1 DFQATT, CDR2 SNEGSKA (reference sequence). Unmatched junction bases numbered 18, after V lost 6 bases and J lost 6 bases. This CDR3 is built from 16 residues. Building the TCR beta libraries relied on iRepertoire HTBI primers, and CDR3 regions underwent Arm-PCR. TCRdb processed the multiplex PCR reads anew with MiXCR; each CDR3 protein has one entry. The sample yields approximately 400,000 distinct CDR3 sequences, around 14% seen once. This clonotype was seen many times. Time point denoted: newly diagnosed GD, antithyroid drugs for less than 3 months. Preparation of the TCR library used RNA extracted from PBMCs. The same specimen was also included in a second study, on T cells in Graves' hyperthyroidism and ophthalmopathy.

Sequences were derived from peripheral blood mononuclear cells (PBMCs), sampled at new diagnosis, from a patient treated with antithyroid drugs. This clonotype was obtained from a woman in her twenties or thirties with Graves disease. The V gene is TRBV20-1, the J gene TRBJ2-3; 7 nucleotides line up with TRBD2. The CDR3 region has the DNA TGCAGTGCAGAGCCGCGGGAGACCTCATGGACTGATACGCAGTATTTT. It yields the protein CSAEPRETSWTDTQYF.